This entry lists 26 T cell receptor beta chains sequenced from one sample in a study of blood T cell repertoires in COVID-19. Sequencing was performed with immunoSEQ multiplex PCR; in TCRdb, only in-frame clones are kept and a portion is missing. Seen here are under 200,000 clones, about 83% observed once, and the top ten hold more than 1.5%. The sample taken for sequencing was peripheral blood. All receptors come from a human donor in a cohort sampled during active COVID-19.

This clone has just a few counts. This chain links TRBV3-1 (or the pseudogene TRBV3-2) with TRBJ1-6; TRBD1 aligns across 8 bases. This CDR3 is 16 amino acids long. Germline-derived CDR1 and CDR2 are LGHDT and YNNKEL (reference sequence). Trimming removed 2 bases from V and 6 bases from J; junction bases left unmatched: 6. CDR3 sequence: CASSQLDRGGNSPLHF. CDR3 sequence (DNA): TGTGCCAGCAGCCAACTCGACAGGGGAGGTAATTCACCCCTCCACTTT.

Here the CDR3 DNA reads TGCGCCAGCACCCCACGGGGGGGCCGGGAGCAGTTCTTC. As protein: CASTPRGGREQFF. The V call is TRBV4-1, the J call TRBJ2-1, with TRBD2 identical over 8 bases. The length of the CDR3 is 13 residues. J gave up 10 bases and V 7 bases, and 9 bases lay outside the gene matches. The germline V gene has CDR1 MGHRA and CDR2 YSYEKL.

The V call is TRBV6-2 or TRBV6-3, the J call TRBJ2-7, with 8 bases matching TRBD1. This CDR3 region has 14 residues. V lost 1 base and J lost 2; bases outside the gene matches: 1. CDR1 is MNHEY and CDR2 is SVGEGT in the germline V gene. CDR3 region: CASSYWTGTYEQYF. The DNA for the CDR3 is TGTGCCAGCAGTTACTGGACAGGGACCTACGAGCAGTACTTC.

The chain couples TRBV12-3 or TRBV12-4 to TRBJ2-1; D unresolved. Deletions cut 1 base from V and 8 bases from J, with 3 bases between. The CDR3 totals 11 residues. The CDR3 protein is CASSLGDEQFF. CDR3 nucleotide sequence: TGTGCCAGCAGTTTAGGCGATGAGCAGTTCTTC.

The CDR3 reads CAISEGTGLRSPLHF. The CDR3 DNA sequence: TGTGCCATCAGTGAGGGGACAGGGTTACGGTCACCCCTCCACTTT. The rearrangement uses TRBV10-3 and TRBJ1-6; 9 bases are shared with TRBD1. Germline V gene sequence: CDR1 ENHRY, CDR2 SYGVKD. V lost 2 bases, J lost 10 bases, and 6 bases stayed unmatched. CDR3 length: 15 residues.

The J gene is TRBJ2-7, the V gene TRBV3-1 (or the pseudogene TRBV3-2), with D possibly TRBD1 on 5 matching bases. Germline CDR1 is LGHDT and CDR2 is YNNKEL (reference sequence). The CDR3 runs 14 residues. V shed 4 bases and J shed 0 bases, with 10 bases lying between them. The CDR3 DNA follows: TGTGCCAGCAGCCCTAGTACAGGCTCCTACGAGCAGTACTTC. Protein sequence: CASSPSTGSYEQYF.

This rearrangement joins TRBV7-9 to TRBJ1-4; D gene unclear. Trimming removed 2 bases from V and 2 bases from J, with 6 bases in between. The CDR3 is 14 residues long. Per the germline V gene, CDR1 is SEHNR and CDR2 is FQNEAQ (reference sequence). CDR3 residues: CASSLRGTNEKLFF. The DNA of the CDR3 is TGTGCCAGCAGCTTACGGGGTACTAATGAAAAACTGTTTTTT. The full variable domain, its missing parts supplied by reference TRBV7-9 and TRBJ1-4, is DTGVSQNPRHKITKRGQNVTFRCDPISEHNRLYWYRQTLGQGPEFLTYFQNEAQLEKSRLLSDRFSAERPKGSFSTLEIQRTEQGDSAMYLCASSLRGTNEKLFFGSGTQLSVL.

The chain is built from TRBV5-4 and TRBJ2-7; D perhaps matches TRBD2 (5 bases). The CDR3 extends over 11 amino acids. V lost 0 bases to trimming and J lost 7 bases, with 5 bases between them. CDR1 SGHNT and CDR2 YYREEE come from the germline V gene (reference sequence). This chain's CDR3 is CASSLGEEQYF. Written as DNA, the CDR3 is TGTGCCAGCAGCTTGGGGGAGGAGCAGTACTTC.

The V and J genes are TRBV19 and TRBJ1-1; D is uncertain. CDR3 length: 14 residues. The germline V gene encodes CDR1 LNHDA and CDR2 SQIVND (reference sequence). Trimming took off 11 bases at V and 0 bases at J, with 16 bases between the two ends. CDR3 in amino acids: CAAVGGRLNTEAFF. The CDR3 DNA sequence: TGTGCCGCAGTAGGCGGGAGACTGAACACTGAAGCTTTCTTT.

The rearrangement uses TRBV10-3 and TRBJ2-3; TRBD1 agrees at 10 bases. Germline V gene lookup returns CDR1 ENHRY and CDR2 SYGVKD. The V gene end was trimmed by 7 bases and the J gene end by 4 bases; junction bases not matched to a gene: 2. This CDR3 is built from 13 residues. The CDR3 nucleotides read TGTGCCATCATGGACAGGGGGTCAGATACGCAGTATTTT. It is translated as CAIMDRGSDTQYF.

The chain links TRBV28 to TRBJ2-7, with TRBD2 matching 9 bases. Germline V gene lookup returns CDR1 MDHEN and CDR2 SYDVKM. The trim removed 2 bases at V and 2 bases at J, leaving 1 base unmatched. There are 14 residues in the CDR3. DNA for the CDR3: TGTGCCAGCAGTTTAGTAGCGGGAGCCTACGAGCAGTACTTC. It codes for CASSLVAGAYEQYF.

This rearrangement joins TRBV25-1 to TRBJ2-1, with D perhaps matching TRBD1 (5 bases). In germline, CDR1 is MGHDK, CDR2 SYGVNS. The CDR3 sequence is 14 residues long. Trimming took off 5 bases at V and 0 bases at J, with 8 bases between the two ends. CDR3 DNA sequence: TGTGCCAGCAGTTACAGGAGCTCCTACAATGAGCAGTTCTTC. Amino acid sequence: CASSYRSSYNEQFF.

The chain combines TRBV5-1 with TRBJ2-7; TRBD2 matches 8 bases. V lost 4 bases, J lost 2 bases, and 5 bases stayed unmatched. In germline, CDR1 is SGHRS, CDR2 YFSETQ. CDR3 length: 14 amino acids. Here the CDR3 reads CASSLSGDPYEQYF. The CDR3 bases are TGCGCCAGCAGCCTTAGCGGGGATCCCTACGAGCAGTACTTC.

The genes are TRBV10-3 and TRBJ2-1, with 7 bases identical to TRBD1. CDR3 size: 16 residues. From germline, CDR1 is ENHRY and CDR2 SYGVKD. The junction had 10 bases not matched to a gene; V was cut back by 2 bases and J by 6 bases. CDR3 in amino acids: CAISEEHRGRTNEQFF. CDR3 nucleotides: TGTGCCATCAGTGAGGAACACAGGGGAAGGACCAATGAGCAGTTCTTC.

V is TRBV20-1 and J is TRBJ1-6; D is perhaps TRBD1 (5 bases). Trimming cost V 3 bases and J 14 bases, with 8 bases left between them. This CDR3 has 10 residues. Per the germline V gene, CDR1 is DFQATT and CDR2 is SNEGSKA (reference sequence). CDR3: CSARQGALHF. The CDR3 nucleotides read TGCAGTGCTAGGCAGGGCGCCCTCCACTTT.

This CDR3 reads CASSLTGAPGQYF. As DNA, the CDR3 is TGTGCCAGCAGCTTAACGGGGGCCCCGGGGCAGTATTTT. The chain joins TRBV7-3 to TRBJ2-3; a weak D match, TRBD1 (6 bases). Germline V gene sequence: CDR1 SGHTA, CDR2 FQGTGA. This CDR3 region has 13 residues. The V end lost 0 bases, the J end lost 11 bases, and 12 bases lay between the germline ends.

V and J are TRBV19 and TRBJ1-4; tentatively, D is TRBD1 (5 bases). Looked up from germline, CDR1 is LNHDA and CDR2 is SQIVND (reference sequence). V lost 3 bases and J lost 8, with 13 bases in between. This CDR3 is 14 amino acids long. CDR3 region: CASSIRVVNEKLFF. CDR3 nucleotide sequence: TGTGCCAGTAGTATCAGGGTCGTTAACGAAAAACTGTTTTTT.

This rearrangement joins TRBV7-9 to TRBJ1-6, with 7 bases lining up with TRBD1. Per germline, CDR1 SEHNR and CDR2 FQNEAQ (reference sequence). J lost 6 bases, V lost 8 bases, and 13 bases had no gene match. The CDR3 is made up of 16 amino acids. The CDR3, as DNA: TGTGCCAGCGCCATCGGGACAGACTTTAGTAATTCACCCCTCCACTTT. This encodes CASAIGTDFSNSPLHF.

The genes are TRBV18 and TRBJ2-1; the match to TRBD2 covers 10 bases. The CDR3 extends over 18 amino acids. The germline V gene encodes CDR1 KGHSH and CDR2 LQKENI. V shed 0 bases and J 3 bases; nucleotides not matched to a gene: 8. The CDR3 here is CASSPPQLAGILYNEQFF. The CDR3 nucleotides are TGTGCCAGCTCACCACCCCAACTAGCGGGGATTCTCTACAATGAGCAGTTCTTC.

The rearrangement links TRBV2 to TRBJ2-6, with a possible D match to TRBD1 (5 bases). Germline V gene data show CDR1 as SNHLY and CDR2 as FYNNEI. The germline V and J ends were trimmed by 4 bases and 8 bases, with 18 bases remaining between them. CDR3 size: 16 residues. The CDR3 DNA reads as TGTGCCAGCAGTGTAGGTGGGGCAGGTAGGACCAACGTCCTGACTTTC. Its protein is CASSVGGAGRTNVLTF.

The CDR3 DNA reads as TGTGCCAGCACTCCGGGACAGAAATATGGCTACACCTTC. It translates to CASTPGQKYGYTF. The chain uses TRBV7-9 and TRBJ1-2, with TRBD1 matching over 7 bases. Germline loops: CDR1 SEHNR, CDR2 FQNEAQ (reference sequence). J lost 5 bases, V lost 7 bases, and 7 bases had no gene match. CDR3 size: 13 residues. The entire variable domain, with the rest obtained from reference TRBV7-9 and TRBJ1-2, is as follows: DTGVSQNPRHKITKRGQNVTFRCDPISEHNRLYWYRQTLGQGPEFLTYFQNEAQLEKSRLLSDRFSAERPKGSFSTLEIQRTEQGDSAMYLCASTPGQKYGYTFGSGTRLTVV.

V is TRBV28 and J is TRBJ2-7, with D unresolved. Germline CDR1 is MDHEN and CDR2 is SYDVKM. The CDR3 extends over 14 amino acids. Trimming stripped 6 bases from V and 2 bases from J, with 14 bases between. For the CDR3, the DNA is TGTGCCAGCAGCCCACGGGTATCTCCCTACGAGCAGTACTTC. This translates into CASSPRVSPYEQYF.

The chain uses TRBV19 and TRBJ2-7, with D possibly being TRBD2 (5 bases). The V gene lost 6 bases and the J gene lost 1 base, with 13 bases spanning the gap. Germline V CDR1 and CDR2: LNHDA, SQIVND (reference sequence). The CDR3 covers 14 residues. Written as DNA, the CDR3 is TGTGCCAGTAGCAACGGACTGACTTCCTACGAGCAGTACTTC. Translation gives CASSNGLTSYEQYF.

The chain is built from TRBV19 and TRBJ1-5, with 9 positions matching TRBD1. The V gene end was trimmed by 10 bases and the J gene end by 7 bases; junction bases not matched to a gene: 8. CDR1 and CDR2 from the germline V gene are LNHDA and SQIVND (reference sequence). The CDR3 sequence is 13 residues long. The CDR3 protein is CATTGTGFQPQHF. The DNA for the CDR3 is TGTGCCACTACCGGGACAGGGTTCCAGCCCCAGCATTTT.

This rearrangement joins TRBV13 to TRBJ2-7; TRBD1 aligns across 10 bases. The CDR3 is 15 amino acids. The ends lost 0 bases at V and 3 bases at J; junction bases unmatched: 2. Germline loops: CDR1 PRHDT, CDR2 FYEKMQ (reference sequence). The CDR3 spells CASSLGRDRGYEQYF. CDR3 DNA sequence: TGTGCCAGCAGCTTAGGTCGGGACAGGGGCTACGAGCAGTACTTC.

The chain has TRBV6-6 and TRBJ2-7, with D possibly being TRBD1 (5 bases). The CDR3 has 16 residues. Trimming removed 0 bases at V and 1 base at J, with 13 bases between. The germline V gene encodes CDR1 MNHNY and CDR2 SVGAGI (reference sequence). The CDR3 protein is CASSYSGQMGSYEQYF. In nucleotides, the CDR3 is TGTGCCAGCAGTTACTCGGGGCAGATGGGATCCTACGAGCAGTACTTC.